This entry describes one T cell receptor beta chain. Its antigen remains unknown. This sample is part of a study of T cell responses to AZD1222 COVID-19 vaccine. Notes on the study in general: The sample set comprised mostly white British donors with more females, and clonal diversity was possibly underestimated.

V was cut by 5 bases and J by 9 bases, with 20 bases left in between. The CDR3 runs 15 residues. Germline lookup yields CDR1 MNHEY and CDR2 SVGAGI. The protocol was immunoSEQ multiplex PCR, while the TCRdb copy is restricted to in-frame clones and leaves out a portion. Of 70,000 to 80,000 clones detected, over 70% appear once; the ten largest clones hold around 45%. This specimen consisted of peripheral blood, obtained 28 days after the second AZD1222 dose. The chain carries TRBV6-5 and TRBJ2-4; D is possibly TRBD1 (6 bases). This TCR was sampled from an adult who received the AZD1222 COVID-19 vaccine. The CDR3 region is CASSPGPGAWGIQYF. The CDR3 DNA reads as TGTGCCAGCAGTCCCGGGCCAGGGGCGTGGGGCATTCAGTACTTC.